The following is a T cell receptor (beta chain) sequence with its context. These data originate in a study of blood T cell repertoires in COVID-19. The protocol was immunoSEQ multiplex PCR, while the TCRdb copy is restricted to in-frame clones and leaves out a portion. This table has approximately 340,000 clones, approximately 90% appearing once. With V trimmed by 4 bases and J by 3 bases, 8 bases remained unmatched. The CDR3 is made up of 17 amino acids. Germline V gives CDR1 SGHRS, CDR2 YFSETQ. Sequenced material: PBMCs or T cells enriched from blood (not recorded which). This clonotype was obtained from a woman aged 40 to 50 who had been exposed to COVID-19. The chain uses TRBV5-1 and TRBJ1-5; 12 nucleotides align to TRBD1. CDR3 DNA sequence: TGCGCCAGCAGCCCCGGGACAGGGGGCGCCGACAATCAGCCCCAGCATTTT. Residues: CASSPGTGGADNQPQHF.